Listed below are T cell receptor beta chains from one sample, sequenced in a study of control samples from healthy donors and cancer patients. TCRdb keeps only in-frame clones here, not all; method: immunoSEQ multiplex PCR. The sample carries 98,000 or so clones, around 80% recorded once. Material for sequencing was blood. These receptors all come from a woman in her 30s in good health. Each CDR3 is given with its conserved first and last residue. Each record gives: CDR3 length, D gene, V gene, J gene, clone size, CDR3 DNA, CDR3 protein. D genes are given only for firm matches. The listing skips clone size in some rows; elsewhere it reads once, few, many or a size class.

cdr3_length: 15
d_call: NA
v_call: TRBV4-2
j_call: TRBJ2-5
clone_size: few
cdr3_nt: TGTGCCAGCAGCCTCCGTAATACGGGTGGGGAGACCCAGTACTTC
cdr3_aa: CASSLRNTGGETQYF

cdr3_length: 17
d_call: NA
v_call: TRBV6-4
j_call: TRBJ1-4
clone_size: NA
cdr3_nt: TGTGCCAGCAGTGACTCGGTGCACGGCTTGTCTAATGAAAAACTGTTTTTT
cdr3_aa: CASSDSVHGLSNEKLFF

cdr3_length: 16
d_call: NA
v_call: TRBV11-2
j_call: TRBJ1-2
clone_size: NA
cdr3_nt: TGTGCCAGCAGCTTAGACCGCTTCCCAGGATCGTCCGGCTACACCTTC
cdr3_aa: CASSLDRFPGSSGYTF

cdr3_length: 13
d_call: TRBD2
v_call: TRBV6-5
j_call: TRBJ2-7
clone_size: NA
cdr3_nt: TGTGCCTCCTGGCACGGGGGGGCCCTCGAGCAGTACTTC
cdr3_aa: CASWHGGALEQYF

cdr3_length: 17
d_call: TRBD1
v_call: TRBV27
j_call: TRBJ2-6
clone_size: NA
cdr3_nt: TGTGCCAGCAATCAGGGGGAGACACTCTCTGGGGCCAACGTCCTGACTTTC
cdr3_aa: CASNQGETLSGANVLTF

cdr3_length: 11
d_call: NA
v_call: TRBV3-1/TRBV3-2
j_call: TRBJ2-7
clone_size: NA
cdr3_nt: TGTGCCAGCAGCCAAACAACGCGGGCGCGGTTC
cdr3_aa: CASSQTTRARF

cdr3_length: 15
d_call: NA
v_call: TRBV4-2
j_call: TRBJ1-6
clone_size: NA
cdr3_nt: TGTGCCAGCAGCCAAGAAGGCCAGGAGAATTCACCCCTCCACTTT
cdr3_aa: CASSQEGQENSPLHF

cdr3_length: 16
d_call: NA
v_call: TRBV24-1
j_call: TRBJ2-3
clone_size: NA
cdr3_nt: TGTGCCACCAGTTCCCCTGACAGGTCTGGCACAGATACGCAGTATTTT
cdr3_aa: CATSSPDRSGTDTQYF

cdr3_length: 12
d_call: NA
v_call: TRBV5-1
j_call: TRBJ2-1
clone_size: few
cdr3_nt: TGCGCCAGCAGTCCGCCAGGTGGTAAGCAGTTCTTC
cdr3_aa: CASSPPGGKQFF

cdr3_length: 16
d_call: NA
v_call: TRBV5-4
j_call: TRBJ2-3
clone_size: NA
cdr3_nt: TGTGCCAGCAGCACCGTAGCAGGGGCTAGCACAGATACGCAGTATTTT
cdr3_aa: CASSTVAGASTDTQYF

cdr3_length: 14
d_call: NA
v_call: TRBV30
j_call: TRBJ1-3
clone_size: few
cdr3_nt: TGTGCCTGGAGTCCGATACGCTCTGGAAACACCATATATTTT
cdr3_aa: CAWSPIRSGNTIYF

cdr3_length: 15
d_call: NA
v_call: TRBV5-1
j_call: TRBJ2-3
clone_size: NA
cdr3_nt: TGCGCCAGCAGCTTGACCGAGACAGGCGGGGGTACGCAGTATTTT
cdr3_aa: CASSLTETGGGTQYF

cdr3_length: 15
d_call: TRBD1
v_call: TRBV6-2/TRBV6-3
j_call: TRBJ2-3
clone_size: NA
cdr3_nt: TGTGCCAGCAGTTACGTGGGACAGCCCACAGATACGCAGTATTTT
cdr3_aa: CASSYVGQPTDTQYF

cdr3_length: 14
d_call: NA
v_call: TRBV30
j_call: TRBJ1-1
clone_size: once
cdr3_nt: TGTGCCTGGAGTCCACCGGACCGGACCAGTGAAGCTTTCTTT
cdr3_aa: CAWSPPDRTSEAFF

cdr3_length: 14
d_call: NA
v_call: TRBV25-1
j_call: TRBJ2-7
clone_size: few
cdr3_nt: TGTGCCAGCAGTGAAAAGGGCAAACCCTACGAGCAGTACTTC
cdr3_aa: CASSEKGKPYEQYF

cdr3_length: 10
d_call: NA
v_call: TRBV7-5
j_call: TRBJ2-1
clone_size: NA
cdr3_nt: TGTGCCGGCTGTGTCGATGAGCAGTTCTTC
cdr3_aa: CAGCVDEQFF

cdr3_length: 15
d_call: TRBD2
v_call: TRBV11-2
j_call: TRBJ2-5
clone_size: NA
cdr3_nt: TGTGCCAGCAGCTCGAGTAGCGGGGACCAAGAGACCCAGTACTTC
cdr3_aa: CASSSSSGDQETQYF

cdr3_length: 15
d_call: TRBD1
v_call: TRBV6-2/TRBV6-3
j_call: TRBJ2-3
clone_size: NA
cdr3_nt: TGTGCCAGCAGTGGACAGGCCCCCAGCACAGATACGCAGTATTTT
cdr3_aa: CASSGQAPSTDTQYF

cdr3_length: 13
d_call: NA
v_call: TRBV2
j_call: TRBJ2-7
clone_size: few
cdr3_nt: TGTGCCAGCAGAGACACAGCGTCCTACGAGCAGTACTTC
cdr3_aa: CASRDTASYEQYF

cdr3_length: 17
d_call: TRBD2
v_call: TRBV5-1
j_call: TRBJ2-3
clone_size: NA
cdr3_nt: TGCGCCAGCAGCTTACGCGGGGGGGTTTCTAGCACAGATACGCAGTATTTT
cdr3_aa: CASSLRGGVSSTDTQYF

cdr3_length: 13
d_call: TRBD1
v_call: TRBV19
j_call: TRBJ1-2
clone_size: once
cdr3_nt: TGTGCCACCGCGACAGGGGCCCACTATGGCTACACCTTC
cdr3_aa: CATATGAHYGYTF

cdr3_length: 13
d_call: NA
v_call: TRBV2
j_call: TRBJ1-2
clone_size: NA
cdr3_nt: TGTGCCAGCAGTGGCAGCAACCACTATGGCTACACCTTC
cdr3_aa: CASSGSNHYGYTF

cdr3_length: 16
d_call: TRBD1
v_call: TRBV5-6
j_call: TRBJ2-7
clone_size: NA
cdr3_nt: TGTGCCAGCAGCTTGGCCCGGGACAGGGCACCCTACGAGCAGTACTTC
cdr3_aa: CASSLARDRAPYEQYF

cdr3_length: 17
d_call: TRBD1
v_call: TRBV9
j_call: TRBJ2-5
clone_size: NA
cdr3_nt: TGTGCCAGCAGCGCTAGAACCGGGACAGGGGCACAAGAGACCCAGTACTTC
cdr3_aa: CASSARTGTGAQETQYF

cdr3_length: 14
d_call: NA
v_call: TRBV6-2/TRBV6-3
j_call: TRBJ2-5
clone_size: NA
cdr3_nt: TGTGCCAGCAGTAACTCCGACAACCAAGAGACCCAGTACTTC
cdr3_aa: CASSNSDNQETQYF

cdr3_length: 13
d_call: NA
v_call: TRBV20-1
j_call: TRBJ1-1
clone_size: NA
cdr3_nt: TGCAGTGCTAGTGGGTGGGGAAACACTGAAGCTTTCTTT
cdr3_aa: CSASGWGNTEAFF

cdr3_length: 15
d_call: TRBD2
v_call: TRBV15
j_call: TRBJ2-3
clone_size: NA
cdr3_nt: TGTGCCACCAGCAGGTCGGGGGGGCCCACAGATACGCAGTATTTT
cdr3_aa: CATSRSGGPTDTQYF

cdr3_length: 14
d_call: TRBD1
v_call: TRBV5-4
j_call: TRBJ1-4
clone_size: NA
cdr3_nt: TGTGCCAGCAGCCAACAGGGGGCGCATGAAAAACTGTTTTTT
cdr3_aa: CASSQQGAHEKLFF